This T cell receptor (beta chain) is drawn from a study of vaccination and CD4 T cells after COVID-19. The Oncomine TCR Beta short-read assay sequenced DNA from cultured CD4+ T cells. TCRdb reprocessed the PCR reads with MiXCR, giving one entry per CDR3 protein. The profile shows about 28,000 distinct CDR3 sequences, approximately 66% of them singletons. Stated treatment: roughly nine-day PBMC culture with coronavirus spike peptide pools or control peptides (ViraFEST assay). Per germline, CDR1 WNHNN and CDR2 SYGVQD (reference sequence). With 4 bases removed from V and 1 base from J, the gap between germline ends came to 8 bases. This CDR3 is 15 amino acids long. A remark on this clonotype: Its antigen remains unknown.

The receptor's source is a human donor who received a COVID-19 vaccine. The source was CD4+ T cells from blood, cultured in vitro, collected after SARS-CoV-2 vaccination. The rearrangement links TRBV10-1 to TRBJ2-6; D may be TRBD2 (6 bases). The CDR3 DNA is TGCGCCAGCAGTGGTGGGGGGTCTGGGGCCAACGTCCTGACTTTC. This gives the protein CASSGGGSGANVLTF.